The clone carrying this TCR beta chain was counted many times. What was amplified from RNA transcripts were TCR beta CDR3 regions. A first-round RT-PCR of the TCR CDR3 used the HTBI primer set. TCRdb called the multiplex PCR reads again in MiXCR, with one record for every CDR3 protein. The sample has about 320,000 distinct CDR3 sequences, roughly 15% seen once. This entry is derived from a study of T cells in Graves' hyperthyroidism and ophthalmopathy. Graves' hyperthyroidism qualified as stable when ophthalmopathy did not progress within 18 months. Recently diagnosed hyperthyroidism of less than 2 months' duration affected patients aged 18 to 65. Clinicians diagnosed patients from clinical symptoms, serum thyroxine and TRAb, thyroid ultrasound and orbital computed tomography. Trimming removed 3 bases from V and 5 bases from J, with 20 bases in between. The CDR3 is made up of 16 amino acids. Germline CDR1 and CDR2: DFQATT and SNEGSKA (reference sequence).

The source is a young man with Graves' hyperthyroidism. The material sequenced was blood. This chain connects TRBV20-1 to TRBJ1-5; possible D gene TRBD1, 5 bases. This CDR3 is CSARRDEESEYQPQHF. CDR3 DNA: TGCAGTGCTAGGAGGGACGAGGAATCCGAGTATCAGCCCCAGCATTTT.